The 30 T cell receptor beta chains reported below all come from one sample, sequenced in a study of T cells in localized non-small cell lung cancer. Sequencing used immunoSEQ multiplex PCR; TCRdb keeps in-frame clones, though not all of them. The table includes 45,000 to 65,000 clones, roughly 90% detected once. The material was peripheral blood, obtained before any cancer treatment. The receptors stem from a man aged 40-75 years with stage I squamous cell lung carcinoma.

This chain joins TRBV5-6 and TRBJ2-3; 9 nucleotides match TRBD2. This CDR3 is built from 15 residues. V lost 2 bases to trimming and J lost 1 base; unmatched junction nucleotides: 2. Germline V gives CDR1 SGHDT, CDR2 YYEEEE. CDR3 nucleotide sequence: TGTGCCAGCAGCTTTTGGACTAGCGGCACAGATACGCAGTATTTT. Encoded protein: CASSFWTSGTDTQYF.

In DNA, the CDR3 is TGTGCCAGCAGTAGGGACACTGAAGCTTTCTTT. Its protein product is CASSRDTEAFF. V is TRBV6-6 and J is TRBJ1-1; D is ambiguous. The CDR3 sequence is 11 residues long. The germline V and J ends were trimmed by 5 bases and 3 bases, with 4 bases remaining between them. Germline CDR1 reads MNHNY; CDR2 reads SVGAGI (reference sequence).

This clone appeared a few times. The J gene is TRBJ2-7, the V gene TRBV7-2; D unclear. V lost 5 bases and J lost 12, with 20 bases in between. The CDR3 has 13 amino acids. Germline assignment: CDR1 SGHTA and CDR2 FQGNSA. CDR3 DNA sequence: TGTGCCAGCAGCCGCACGACCGACACGCCGTGGTACTTC. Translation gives CASSRTTDTPWYF.

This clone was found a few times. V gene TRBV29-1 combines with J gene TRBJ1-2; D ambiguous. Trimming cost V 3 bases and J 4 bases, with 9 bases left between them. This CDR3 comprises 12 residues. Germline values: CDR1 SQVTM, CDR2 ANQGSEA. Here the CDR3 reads CSVERSSYGYTF. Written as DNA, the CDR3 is TGCAGCGTTGAGAGGAGTTCCTATGGCTACACCTTC.

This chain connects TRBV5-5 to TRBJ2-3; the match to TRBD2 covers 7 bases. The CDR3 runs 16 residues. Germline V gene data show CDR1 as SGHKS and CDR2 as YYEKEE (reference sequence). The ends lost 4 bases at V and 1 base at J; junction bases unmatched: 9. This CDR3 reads CASSPPGGGRTDTQYF. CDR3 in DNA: TGTGCCAGCAGCCCCCCGGGAGGAGGGCGCACAGATACGCAGTATTTT.

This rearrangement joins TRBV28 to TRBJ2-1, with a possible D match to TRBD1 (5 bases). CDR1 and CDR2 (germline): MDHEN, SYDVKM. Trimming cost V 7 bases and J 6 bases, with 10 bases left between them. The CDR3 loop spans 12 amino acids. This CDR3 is CASTLGVNEQFF. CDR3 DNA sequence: TGTGCCAGCACCCTAGGGGTCAATGAGCAGTTCTTC.

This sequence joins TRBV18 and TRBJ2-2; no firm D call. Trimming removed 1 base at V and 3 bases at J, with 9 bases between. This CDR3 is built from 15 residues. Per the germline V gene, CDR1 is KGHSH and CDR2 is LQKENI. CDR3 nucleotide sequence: TGTGCCAGCTCACCACTCAGCGACGACACCGGGGAGCTGTTTTTT. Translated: CASSPLSDDTGELFF.

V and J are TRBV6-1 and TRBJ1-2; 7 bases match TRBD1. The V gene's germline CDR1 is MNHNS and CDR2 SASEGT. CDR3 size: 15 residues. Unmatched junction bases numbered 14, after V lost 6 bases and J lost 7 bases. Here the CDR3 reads CASRGRQGGAGGYTF. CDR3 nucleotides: TGTGCCAGCAGGGGACGACAGGGTGGGGCGGGTGGCTACACCTTC.

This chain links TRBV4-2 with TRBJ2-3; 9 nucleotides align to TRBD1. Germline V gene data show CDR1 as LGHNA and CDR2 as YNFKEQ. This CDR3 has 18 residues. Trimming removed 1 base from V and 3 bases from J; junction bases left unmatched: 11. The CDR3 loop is CASSQAPGQGEATDTQYF. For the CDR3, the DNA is TGTGCCAGCAGCCAAGCCCCGGGACAGGGAGAGGCTACAGATACGCAGTATTTT.

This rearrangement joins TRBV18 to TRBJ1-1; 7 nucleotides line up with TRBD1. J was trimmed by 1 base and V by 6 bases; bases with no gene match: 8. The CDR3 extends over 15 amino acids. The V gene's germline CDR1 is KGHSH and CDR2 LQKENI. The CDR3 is CASSLVDRANTEAFF. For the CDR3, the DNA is TGTGCCAGCTCCCTAGTAGACAGGGCGAACACTGAAGCTTTCTTT.

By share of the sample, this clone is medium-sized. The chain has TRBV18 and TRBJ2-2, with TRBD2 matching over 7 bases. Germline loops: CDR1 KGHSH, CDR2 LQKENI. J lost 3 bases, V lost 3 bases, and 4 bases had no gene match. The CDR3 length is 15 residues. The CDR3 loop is CASSPLAEHTGELFF. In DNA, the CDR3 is TGTGCCAGCTCACCCCTAGCGGAACACACCGGGGAGCTGTTTTTT. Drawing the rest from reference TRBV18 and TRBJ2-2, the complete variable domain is NAGVMQNPRHLVRRRGQEARLRCSPMKGHSHVYWYRQLPEEGLKFMVYLQKENIIDESGMPKERFSAEFPKEGPSILRIQQVVRGDSAAYFCASSPLAEHTGELFFGEGSRLTVL.

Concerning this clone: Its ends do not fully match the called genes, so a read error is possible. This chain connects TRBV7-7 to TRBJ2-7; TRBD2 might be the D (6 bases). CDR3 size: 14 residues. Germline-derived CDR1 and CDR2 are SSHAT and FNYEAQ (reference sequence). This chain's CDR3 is CASSLGAGSSEQYF. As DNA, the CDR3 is TGTGCTAGCAGCTTAGGAGCGGGCAGCTCCGAGCAGTACTTC.

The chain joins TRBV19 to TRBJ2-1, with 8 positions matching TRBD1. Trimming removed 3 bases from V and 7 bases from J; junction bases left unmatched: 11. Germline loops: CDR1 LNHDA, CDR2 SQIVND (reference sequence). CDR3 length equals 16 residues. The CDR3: CASSIHRGNSENEQFF. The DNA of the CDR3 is TGTGCCAGTAGTATTCACAGGGGGAATAGTGAAAATGAGCAGTTCTTC.

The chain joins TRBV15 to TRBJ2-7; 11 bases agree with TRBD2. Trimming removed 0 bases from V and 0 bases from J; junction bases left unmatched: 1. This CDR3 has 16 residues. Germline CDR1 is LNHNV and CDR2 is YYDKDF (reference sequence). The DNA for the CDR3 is TGTGCCACCAGCAGAGAGGGACTAGCGGCCTCCTACGAGCAGTACTTC. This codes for CATSREGLAASYEQYF.

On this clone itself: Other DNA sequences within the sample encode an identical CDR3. In DNA form, the CDR3 reads TGTGCCAGCAGTATCCCGGGACTAGCGGACAATGAGCAGTTCTTC. Protein product: CASSIPGLADNEQFF. This sequence joins TRBV28 and TRBJ2-1, with 11 bases matching TRBD2. The junction had 5 bases not matched to a gene; V was cut back by 5 bases and J by 5 bases. There are 15 residues in the CDR3. Germline V gene data show CDR1 as MDHEN and CDR2 as SYDVKM.

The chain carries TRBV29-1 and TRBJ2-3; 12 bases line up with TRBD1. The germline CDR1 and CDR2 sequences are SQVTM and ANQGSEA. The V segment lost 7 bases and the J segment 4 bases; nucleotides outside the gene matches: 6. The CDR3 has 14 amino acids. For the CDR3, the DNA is TGCAGCGAACGAGGGACAGGGGGCCCAGATACGCAGTATTTT. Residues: CSERGTGGPDTQYF.

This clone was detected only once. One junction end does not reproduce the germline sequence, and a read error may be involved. The CDR3, as DNA: TGTGTCAGCAGTGATAACGGATACAATGAGCAGTTCTTC. As protein: CVSSDNGYNEQFF. The genes are TRBV2 and TRBJ2-1; D gene unclear. The CDR3 is 13 amino acids. In germline, CDR1 is SNHLY, CDR2 FYNNEI.

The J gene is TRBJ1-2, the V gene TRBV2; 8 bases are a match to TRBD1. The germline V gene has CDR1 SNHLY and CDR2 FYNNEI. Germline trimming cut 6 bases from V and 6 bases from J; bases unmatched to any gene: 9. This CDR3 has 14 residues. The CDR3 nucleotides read TGTGCCAGCAGAGACAGGGGTTGGGGGAATGGCTACACCTTC. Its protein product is CASRDRGWGNGYTF. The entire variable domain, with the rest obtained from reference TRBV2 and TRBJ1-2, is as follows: EPEVTQTPSHQVTQMGQEVILRCVPISNHLYFYWYRQILGQKVEFLVSFYNNEISEKSEIFDDQFSVERPDGSNFTLKIRSTKLEDSAMYFCASRDRGWGNGYTFGSGTRLTVV.

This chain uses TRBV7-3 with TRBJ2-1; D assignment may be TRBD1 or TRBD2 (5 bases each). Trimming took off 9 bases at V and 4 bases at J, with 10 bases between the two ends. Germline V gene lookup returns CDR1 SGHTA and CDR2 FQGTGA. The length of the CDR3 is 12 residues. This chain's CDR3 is CARGTVYNEQFF. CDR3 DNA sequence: TGTGCCAGGGGGACGGTTTACAATGAGCAGTTCTTC.

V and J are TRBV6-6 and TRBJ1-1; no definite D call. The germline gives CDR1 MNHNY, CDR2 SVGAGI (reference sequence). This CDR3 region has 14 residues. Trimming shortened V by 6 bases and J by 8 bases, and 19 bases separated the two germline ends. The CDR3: CASSLSVGKIEAFF. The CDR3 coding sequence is TGTGCCAGCAGCCTCTCCGTTGGGAAGATCGAAGCTTTCTTT.

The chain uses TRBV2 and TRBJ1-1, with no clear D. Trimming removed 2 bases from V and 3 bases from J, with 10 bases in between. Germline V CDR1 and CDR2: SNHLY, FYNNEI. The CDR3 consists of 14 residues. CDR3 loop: CASSEQLDDTEAFF. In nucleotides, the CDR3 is TGTGCCAGCAGTGAACAGCTGGACGACACTGAAGCTTTCTTT.

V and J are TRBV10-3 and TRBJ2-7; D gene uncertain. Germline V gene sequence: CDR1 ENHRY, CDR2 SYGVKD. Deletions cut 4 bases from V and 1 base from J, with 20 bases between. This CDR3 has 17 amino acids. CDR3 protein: CAISVKDRSIISYEQYF. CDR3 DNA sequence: TGTGCCATCAGTGTCAAGGACCGTAGCATTATTTCCTACGAGCAGTACTTC.

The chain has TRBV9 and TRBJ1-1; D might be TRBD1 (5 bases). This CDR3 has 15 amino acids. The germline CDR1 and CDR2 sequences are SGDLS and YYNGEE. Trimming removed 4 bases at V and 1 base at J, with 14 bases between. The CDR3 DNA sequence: TGTGCCAGCAGCACAGGACGGTTTTCGAACACTGAAGCTTTCTTT. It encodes CASSTGRFSNTEAFF.

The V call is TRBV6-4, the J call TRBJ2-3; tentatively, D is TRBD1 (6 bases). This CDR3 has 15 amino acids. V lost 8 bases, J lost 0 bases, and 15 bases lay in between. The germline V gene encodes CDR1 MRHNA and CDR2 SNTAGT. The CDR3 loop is CASRRDRQSTDTQYF. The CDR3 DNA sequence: TGTGCCAGCCGCCGAGACAGGCAAAGCACAGATACGCAGTATTTT.

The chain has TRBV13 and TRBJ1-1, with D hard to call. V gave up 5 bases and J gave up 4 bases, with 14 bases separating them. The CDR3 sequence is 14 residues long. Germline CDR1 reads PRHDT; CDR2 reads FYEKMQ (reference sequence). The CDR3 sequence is CASSLGRLGTEAFF. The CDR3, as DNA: TGTGCCAGCAGCCTCGGACGGCTGGGCACTGAAGCTTTCTTT.

The CDR3 nucleotides are TGCGCCAGCAGCTCCGGCAATAGCGGGAGGGGAGAGACCCAGTACTTC. It translates to CASSSGNSGRGETQYF. This chain uses TRBV5-1 with TRBJ2-5, with 11 bases identical to TRBD2. This CDR3 region has 16 residues. Looked up from germline, CDR1 is SGHRS and CDR2 is YFSETQ. Losses at the gene ends were 3 bases for V and 4 bases for J; bases not matched to a gene: 8.

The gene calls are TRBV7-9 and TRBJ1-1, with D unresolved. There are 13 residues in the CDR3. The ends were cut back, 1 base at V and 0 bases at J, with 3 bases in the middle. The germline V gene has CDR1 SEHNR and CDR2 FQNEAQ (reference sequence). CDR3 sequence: CASSLEMNTEAFF. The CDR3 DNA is TGTGCCAGCAGCTTAGAAATGAACACTGAAGCTTTCTTT.

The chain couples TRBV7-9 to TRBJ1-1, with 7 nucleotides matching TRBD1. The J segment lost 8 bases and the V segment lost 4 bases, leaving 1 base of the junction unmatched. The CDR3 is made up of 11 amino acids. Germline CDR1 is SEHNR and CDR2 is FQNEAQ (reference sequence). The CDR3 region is CASSSGGEAFF. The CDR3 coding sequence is TGTGCCAGCAGCTCAGGGGGGGAAGCTTTCTTT.

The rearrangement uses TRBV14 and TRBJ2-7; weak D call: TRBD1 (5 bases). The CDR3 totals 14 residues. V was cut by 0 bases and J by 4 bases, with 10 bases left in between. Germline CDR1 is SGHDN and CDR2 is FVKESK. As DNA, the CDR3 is TGTGCCAGCAGCCAAGATAGGCAGGGTTACGAGCAGTACTTC. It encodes CASSQDRQGYEQYF.

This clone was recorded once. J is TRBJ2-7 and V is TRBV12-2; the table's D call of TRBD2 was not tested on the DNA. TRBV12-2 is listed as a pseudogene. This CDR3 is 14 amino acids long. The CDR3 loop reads CASPNTSNDYEQYF. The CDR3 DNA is TGTGCAAGTCCCAACACTAGCAATGACTACGAGCAGTACTTC.